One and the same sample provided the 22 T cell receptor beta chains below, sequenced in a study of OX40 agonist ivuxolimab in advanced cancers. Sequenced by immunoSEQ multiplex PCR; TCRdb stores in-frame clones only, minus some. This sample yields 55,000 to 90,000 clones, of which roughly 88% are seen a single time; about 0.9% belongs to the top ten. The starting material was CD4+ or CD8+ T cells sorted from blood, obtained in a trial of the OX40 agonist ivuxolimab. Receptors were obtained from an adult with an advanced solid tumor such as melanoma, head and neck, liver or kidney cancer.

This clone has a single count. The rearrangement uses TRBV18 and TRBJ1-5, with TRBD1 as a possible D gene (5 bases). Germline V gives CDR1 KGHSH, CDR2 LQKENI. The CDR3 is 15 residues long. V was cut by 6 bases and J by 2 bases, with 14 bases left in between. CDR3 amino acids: CASSTTGRGNQPQHF. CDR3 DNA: TGTGCCAGCTCTACCACAGGCAGGGGCAATCAGCCCCAGCATTTT.

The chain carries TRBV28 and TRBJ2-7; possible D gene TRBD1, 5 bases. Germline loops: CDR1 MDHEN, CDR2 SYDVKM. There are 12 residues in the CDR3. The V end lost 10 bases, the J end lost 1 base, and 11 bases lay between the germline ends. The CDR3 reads CATLAGSYEQYF. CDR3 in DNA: TGTGCCACGCTTGCAGGGTCCTACGAGCAGTACTTC.

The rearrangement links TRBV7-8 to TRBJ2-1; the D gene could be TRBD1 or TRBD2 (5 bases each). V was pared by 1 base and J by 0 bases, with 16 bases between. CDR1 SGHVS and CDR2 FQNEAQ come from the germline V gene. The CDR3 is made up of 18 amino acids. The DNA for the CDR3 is TGTGCCAGCAGCTTAGGTCGGGGCGGGTCAAGCTCCTACAATGAGCAGTTCTTC. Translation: CASSLGRGGSSSYNEQFF.

Here the CDR3 DNA reads TGTGCCATCAGTGACGATCCCCCAGGCGAGCAGTACTTC. It yields the protein CAISDDPPGEQYF. The rearrangement joins TRBV10-3 to TRBJ2-7; no reliable D call. Germline V gene lookup returns CDR1 ENHRY and CDR2 SYGVKD. The CDR3 totals 13 residues. V was clipped by 3 bases and J by 6 bases, with 12 bases between them.

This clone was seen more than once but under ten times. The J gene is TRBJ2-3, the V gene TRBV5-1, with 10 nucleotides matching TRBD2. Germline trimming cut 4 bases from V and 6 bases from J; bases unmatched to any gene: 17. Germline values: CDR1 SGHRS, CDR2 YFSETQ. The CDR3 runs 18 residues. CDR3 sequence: CASSNRKLLAGDRDTQYF. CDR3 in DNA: TGCGCCAGCAGCAACCGGAAACTTCTAGCGGGGGATAGGGATACGCAGTATTTT.

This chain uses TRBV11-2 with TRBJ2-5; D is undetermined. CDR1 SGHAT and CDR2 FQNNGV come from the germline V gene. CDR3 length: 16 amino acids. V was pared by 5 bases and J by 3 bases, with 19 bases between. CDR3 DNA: TGTGCCAGCAGCCACACGCCCGGGCCGCTCGAAGAGACCCAGTACTTC. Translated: CASSHTPGPLEETQYF.

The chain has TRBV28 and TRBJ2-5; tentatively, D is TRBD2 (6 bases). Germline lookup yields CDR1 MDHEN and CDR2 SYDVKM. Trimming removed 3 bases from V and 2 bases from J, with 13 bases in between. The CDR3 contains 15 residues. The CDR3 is CASSFGGAGQETQYF. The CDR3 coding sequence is TGTGCCAGCAGTTTTGGTGGCGCGGGACAAGAGACCCAGTACTTC.

CDR3 residues: CASSLVAGEQETQYF. CDR3 coding DNA: TGCGCCAGCAGCTTGGTAGCGGGGGAACAAGAGACCCAGTACTTC. The chain has TRBV5-1 and TRBJ2-5; 9 bases agree with TRBD2. With V trimmed by 0 bases and J by 2 bases, 2 bases remained unmatched. This CDR3 comprises 15 residues. Germline V lookup: CDR1 SGHRS, CDR2 YFSETQ.

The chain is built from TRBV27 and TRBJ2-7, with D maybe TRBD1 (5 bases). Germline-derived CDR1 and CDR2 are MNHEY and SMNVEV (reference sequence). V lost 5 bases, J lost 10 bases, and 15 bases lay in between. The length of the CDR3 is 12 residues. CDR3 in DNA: TGTGCCAGCAGTCCCGACCAGGGTCGACAGTACTTC. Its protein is CASSPDQGRQYF.

CDR3 residues: CASSPGGPTYNEQFF. In DNA form, the CDR3 reads TGTGCCAGCAGCCCTGGGGGGCCCACCTACAATGAGCAGTTCTTC. This rearrangement joins TRBV7-2 to TRBJ2-1; the D gene could be TRBD1 or TRBD2 (6 bases each). The germline V gene has CDR1 SGHTA and CDR2 FQGNSA. The CDR3 spans 15 residues. V was shortened by 5 bases and J by 2 bases, with 13 bases between the two germline ends.

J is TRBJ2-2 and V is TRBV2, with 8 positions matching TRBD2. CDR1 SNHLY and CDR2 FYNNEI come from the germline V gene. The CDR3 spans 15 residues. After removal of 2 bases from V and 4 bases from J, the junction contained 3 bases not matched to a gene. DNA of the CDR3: TGTGCCAGCAGTGAAAACCTAGCGGGCACCGGGGAGCTGTTTTTT. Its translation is CASSENLAGTGELFF.

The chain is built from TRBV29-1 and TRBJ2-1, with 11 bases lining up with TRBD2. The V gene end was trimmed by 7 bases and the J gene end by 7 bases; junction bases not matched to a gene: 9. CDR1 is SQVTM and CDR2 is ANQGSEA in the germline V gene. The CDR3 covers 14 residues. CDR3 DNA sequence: TGCAGCGCTGCTAGCGGGGGGATTCTGAATGAGCAGTTCTTC. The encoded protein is CSAASGGILNEQFF.

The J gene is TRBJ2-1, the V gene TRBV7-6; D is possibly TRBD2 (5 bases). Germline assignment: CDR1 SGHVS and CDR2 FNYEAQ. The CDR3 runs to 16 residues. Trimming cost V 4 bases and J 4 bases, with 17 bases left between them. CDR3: CASSSPFLTRYNEQFF. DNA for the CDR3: TGTGCCAGCAGCTCCCCTTTTTTAACTAGATACAATGAGCAGTTCTTC.

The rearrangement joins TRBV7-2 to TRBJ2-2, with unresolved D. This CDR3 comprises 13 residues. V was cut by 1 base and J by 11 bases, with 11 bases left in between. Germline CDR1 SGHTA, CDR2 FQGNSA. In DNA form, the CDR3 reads TGTGCCAGCAGCTTAGTTCCCCGTGGAGAGCTGTTTTTT. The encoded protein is CASSLVPRGELFF.

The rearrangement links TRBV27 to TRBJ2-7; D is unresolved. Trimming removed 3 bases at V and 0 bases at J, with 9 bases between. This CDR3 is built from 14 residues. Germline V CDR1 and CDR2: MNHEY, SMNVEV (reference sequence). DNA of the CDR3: TGTGCCAGCAGTTTCGCCGTCCTCTCCTACGAGCAGTACTTC. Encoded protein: CASSFAVLSYEQYF.

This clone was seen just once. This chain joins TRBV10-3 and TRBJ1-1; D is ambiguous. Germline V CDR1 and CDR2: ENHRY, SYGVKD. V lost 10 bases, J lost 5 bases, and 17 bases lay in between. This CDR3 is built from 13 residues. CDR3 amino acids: CATGQISATEAFF. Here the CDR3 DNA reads TGTGCCACCGGTCAAATCTCGGCGACTGAAGCTTTCTTT.

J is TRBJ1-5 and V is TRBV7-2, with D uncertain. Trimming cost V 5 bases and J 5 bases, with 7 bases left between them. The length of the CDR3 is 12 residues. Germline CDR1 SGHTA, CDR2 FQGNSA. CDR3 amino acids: CASSPGDQPQHF. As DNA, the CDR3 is TGTGCCAGCAGCCCTGGGGATCAGCCCCAGCATTTT.

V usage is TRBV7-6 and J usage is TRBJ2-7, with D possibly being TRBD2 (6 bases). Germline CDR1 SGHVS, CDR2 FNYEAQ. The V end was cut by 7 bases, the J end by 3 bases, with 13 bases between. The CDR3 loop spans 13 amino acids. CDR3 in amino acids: CASNPGEHYEQYF. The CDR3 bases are TGTGCCAGCAATCCGGGGGAGCACTACGAGCAGTACTTC.

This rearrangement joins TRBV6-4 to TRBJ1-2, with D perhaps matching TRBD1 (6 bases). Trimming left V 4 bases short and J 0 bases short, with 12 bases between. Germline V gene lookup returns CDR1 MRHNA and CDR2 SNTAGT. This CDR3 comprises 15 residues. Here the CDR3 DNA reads TGTGCCAGCAGTGTCAACAGGGATTCTAACTATGGCTACACCTTC. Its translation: CASSVNRDSNYGYTF.

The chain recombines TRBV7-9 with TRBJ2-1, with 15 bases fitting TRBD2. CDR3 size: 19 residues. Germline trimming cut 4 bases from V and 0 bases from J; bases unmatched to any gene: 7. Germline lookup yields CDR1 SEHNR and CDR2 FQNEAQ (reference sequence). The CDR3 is CASSSRTSGRASSYNEQFF. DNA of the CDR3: TGTGCCAGCAGCTCTCGGACTAGCGGGAGGGCTAGCTCCTACAATGAGCAGTTCTTC.

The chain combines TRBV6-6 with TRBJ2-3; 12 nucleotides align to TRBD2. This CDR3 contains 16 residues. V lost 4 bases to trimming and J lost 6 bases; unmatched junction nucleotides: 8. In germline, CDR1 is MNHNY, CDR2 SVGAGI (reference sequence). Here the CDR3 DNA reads TGTGCCAGCAGTTCCCCTCTAGCGGGAGGGGGGGATACGCAGTATTTT. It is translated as CASSSPLAGGGDTQYF.

Here the CDR3 DNA reads TGTGCCAGCAGCTTAAGTGGGACAGGGAGTATCGAGCAGTACTTC. This gives the protein CASSLSGTGSIEQYF. The genes are TRBV7-9 and TRBJ2-7; 9 nucleotides match TRBD1. Germline V CDR1 and CDR2: SEHNR, FQNEAQ (reference sequence). V lost 2 bases and J lost 6; bases outside the gene matches: 8. The CDR3 sequence is 15 residues long.